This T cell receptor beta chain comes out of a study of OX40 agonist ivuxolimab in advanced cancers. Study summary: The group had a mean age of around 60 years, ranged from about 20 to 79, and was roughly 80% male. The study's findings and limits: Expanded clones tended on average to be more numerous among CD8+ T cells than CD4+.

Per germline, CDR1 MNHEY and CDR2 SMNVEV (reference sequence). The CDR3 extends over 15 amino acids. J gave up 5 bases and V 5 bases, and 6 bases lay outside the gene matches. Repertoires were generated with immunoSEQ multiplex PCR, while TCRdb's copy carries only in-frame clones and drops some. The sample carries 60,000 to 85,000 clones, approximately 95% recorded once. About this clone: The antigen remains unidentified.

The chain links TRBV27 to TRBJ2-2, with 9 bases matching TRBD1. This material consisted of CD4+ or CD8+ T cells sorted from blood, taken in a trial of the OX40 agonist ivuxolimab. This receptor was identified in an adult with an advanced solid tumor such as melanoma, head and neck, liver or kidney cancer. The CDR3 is CASSPGTGRTGELFF. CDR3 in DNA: TGTGCCAGCAGTCCCGGGACAGGGCGTACCGGGGAGCTGTTTTTT.